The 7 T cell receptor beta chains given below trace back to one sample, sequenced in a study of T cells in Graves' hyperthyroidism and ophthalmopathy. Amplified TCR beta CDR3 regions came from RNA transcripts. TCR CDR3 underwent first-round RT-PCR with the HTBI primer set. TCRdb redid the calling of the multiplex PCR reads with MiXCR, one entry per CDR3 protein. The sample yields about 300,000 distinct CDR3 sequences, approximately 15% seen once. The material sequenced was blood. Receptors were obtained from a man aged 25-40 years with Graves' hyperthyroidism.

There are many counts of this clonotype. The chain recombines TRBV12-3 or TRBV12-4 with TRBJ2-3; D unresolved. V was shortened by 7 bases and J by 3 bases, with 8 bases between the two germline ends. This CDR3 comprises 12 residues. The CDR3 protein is CASTPQTDTQYF. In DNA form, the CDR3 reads TGTGCCAGCACCCCGCAGACAGATACGCAGTATTTT.

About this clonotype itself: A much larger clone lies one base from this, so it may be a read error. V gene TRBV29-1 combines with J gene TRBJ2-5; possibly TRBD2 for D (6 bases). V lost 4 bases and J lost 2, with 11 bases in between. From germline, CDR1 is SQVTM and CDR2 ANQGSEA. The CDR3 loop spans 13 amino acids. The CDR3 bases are TGCAGCGTTGGGGACTCGCTACAAGAGACCCAGTACTTC. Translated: CSVGDSLQETQYF.

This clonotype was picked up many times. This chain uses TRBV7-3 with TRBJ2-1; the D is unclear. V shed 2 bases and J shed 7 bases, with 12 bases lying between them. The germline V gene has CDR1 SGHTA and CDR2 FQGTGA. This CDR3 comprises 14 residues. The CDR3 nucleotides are TGTGCCAGCAGCTTAGATTTCCAGTCGAATGAGCAGTTCTTC. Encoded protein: CASSLDFQSNEQFF.

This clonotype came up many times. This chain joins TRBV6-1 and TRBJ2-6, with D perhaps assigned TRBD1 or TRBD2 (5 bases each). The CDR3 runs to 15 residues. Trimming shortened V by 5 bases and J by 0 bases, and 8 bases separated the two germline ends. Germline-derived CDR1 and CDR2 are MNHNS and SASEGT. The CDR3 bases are TGTGCCAGCAGTCGGGACGGCTCTGGGGCCAACGTCCTGACTTTC. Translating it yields CASSRDGSGANVLTF.

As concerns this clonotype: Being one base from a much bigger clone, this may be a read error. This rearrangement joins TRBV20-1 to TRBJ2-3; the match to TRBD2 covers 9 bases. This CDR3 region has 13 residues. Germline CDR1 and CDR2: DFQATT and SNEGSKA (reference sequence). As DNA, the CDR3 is TGCAGTGAGGGCGGGAGGGCCGGAGATACGCGGTATTTT. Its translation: CSEGGRAGDTRYF.

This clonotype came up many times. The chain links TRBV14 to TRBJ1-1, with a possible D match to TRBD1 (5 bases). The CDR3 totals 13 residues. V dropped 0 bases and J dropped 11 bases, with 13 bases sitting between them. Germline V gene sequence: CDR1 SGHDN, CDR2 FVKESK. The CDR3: CASSQDGRRGAFF. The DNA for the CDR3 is TGTGCCAGCAGCCAAGACGGGAGGAGGGGTGCTTTCTTT. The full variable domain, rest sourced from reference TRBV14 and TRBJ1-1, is EAGVTQFPSHSVIEKGQTVTLRCDPISGHDNLYWYRRVMGKEIKFLLHFVKESKQDESGMPNNRFLAERTGGTYSTLKVQPAELEDSGVYFCASSQDGRRGAFFGQGTRLTVV.

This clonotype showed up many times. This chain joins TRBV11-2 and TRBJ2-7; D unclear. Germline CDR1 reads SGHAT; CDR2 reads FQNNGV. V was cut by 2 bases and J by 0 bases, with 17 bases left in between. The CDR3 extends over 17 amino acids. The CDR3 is CASSLSLSGRLSYEQYF. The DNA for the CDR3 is TGTGCCAGCAGCTTATCCTTGAGTGGCAGGCTCTCCTACGAGCAGTACTTC.